The 13 T cell receptor beta chains listed next were all sequenced from one sample in a study of technical replicates of blood from a handful of donors. The method was immunoSEQ multiplex PCR; TCRdb's version includes in-frame clones alone and lacks a portion of them. This table has roughly 45,000 clones, 92% appearing once. Sequenced input: PBMCs. The receptors shown here come from a human donor in good health. Some clones in this sample may be carry-over from other donors' samples.

The V call is TRBV5-1, the J call TRBJ1-2; D remains unclear. The length of the CDR3 is 13 residues. Trimming took off 0 bases at V and 8 bases at J, with 11 bases between the two ends. Germline CDR1 SGHRS, CDR2 YFSETQ. CDR3 bases: TGCGCCAGCAGCTTGGATCGAAGCGGGGGCTACACCTTC. This codes for CASSLDRSGGYTF.

This chain's CDR3 is CASSHADGRASEKLFF. The CDR3 DNA reads TGTGCCAGCAGCCACGCTGACGGCAGGGCATCAGAAAAACTGTTTTTT. This chain joins TRBV14 and TRBJ1-4, with D possibly TRBD1 on 5 matching bases. CDR3 length equals 16 residues. Germline V lookup: CDR1 SGHDN, CDR2 FVKESK. Trimming removed 3 bases from V and 8 bases from J, with 19 bases in between.

This clone has just one count. This chain uses TRBV7-9 with TRBJ1-5; D possibly corresponds to TRBD1 (6 bases). The CDR3 covers 15 residues. CDR1 is SEHNR, CDR2 FQNEAQ, per germline (reference sequence). V dropped 1 base and J dropped 6 bases, with 13 bases sitting between them. This CDR3 is CASSLDRAGGQPQHF. The CDR3 coding sequence is TGTGCCAGCAGCTTAGACAGGGCGGGGGGTCAGCCCCAGCATTTT.

This clone was seen a single time. The V and J genes are TRBV7-6 and TRBJ2-7; D is perhaps TRBD2 (5 bases). The CDR3 has 13 residues. V was cut by 4 bases and J by 5 bases, with 12 bases left in between. Germline CDR1 is SGHVS and CDR2 is FNYEAQ. CDR3 DNA: TGTGCCAGCAGCTCAACCGGGATGGACGAGCAGTACTTC. Translating gives CASSSTGMDEQYF.

This clone has only one observation. The V call is TRBV4-1, the J call TRBJ1-1; 8 positions match TRBD1. The CDR3 runs to 16 residues. The germline CDR1 and CDR2 sequences are MGHRA and YSYEKL. V was clipped by 2 bases and J by 1 base; unmatched bases: 6. CDR3 loop: CASSQPRTGSNTEAFF. CDR3 nucleotides: TGCGCCAGCAGCCAACCTAGGACAGGGTCGAACACTGAAGCTTTCTTT.

The V and J genes are TRBV18 and TRBJ1-3; 7 positions agree with TRBD1. Trimming at V came to 5 bases and at J to 0 bases, leaving 7 bases not matched to a gene. This CDR3 is 16 amino acids long. The germline V gene encodes CDR1 KGHSH and CDR2 LQKENI. CDR3 sequence reads: CASSTSGQFSGNTIYF. In DNA, the CDR3 is TGTGCCAGCTCAACCTCGGGACAGTTCTCTGGAAACACCATATATTTT.

This clone was observed once. DNA of the CDR3: TGTGCCAGCAGCCAGAGTTCCGGGGGGGTCGATCAGCCCCAGCATTTT. Protein sequence: CASSQSSGGVDQPQHF. The V and J genes are TRBV14 and TRBJ1-5; D is possibly TRBD1 (5 bases). Germline CDR1 SGHDN, CDR2 FVKESK. V was cut by 3 bases and J by 5 bases, with 17 bases left in between. The CDR3 is made up of 16 amino acids.

The chain recombines TRBV7-2 with TRBJ2-3; 13 bases are a match to TRBD2. The CDR3 is 17 residues long. From germline, CDR1 is SGHTA and CDR2 FQGNSA. V lost 1 base, J lost 8 bases, and 9 bases stayed unmatched. CDR3 sequence reads: CASSLGQTSGGTGTQYF. DNA for the CDR3: TGTGCCAGCAGCTTAGGACAGACTAGCGGGGGGACGGGTACGCAGTATTTT.

J is TRBJ1-2 and V is TRBV10-2; 9 bases align to TRBD1. The CDR3 totals 15 residues. V dropped 6 bases and J dropped 2; count of bases not matched to a gene: 7. CDR1 and CDR2 from the germline V gene are WSHSY and SAAADI. The DNA of the CDR3 is TGCGCCAGCAGACAGGGGGCAAGAAGGAACTATGGCTACACCTTC. It is translated as CASRQGARRNYGYTF.

This clone was observed a handful of times. The chain links TRBV29-1 to TRBJ2-2; 15 nucleotides line up with TRBD2. This CDR3 spans 17 amino acids. The V gene end was trimmed by 6 bases and the J gene end by 8 bases; junction bases not matched to a gene: 13. CDR1 SQVTM and CDR2 ANQGSEA come from the germline V gene. The CDR3 nucleotides read TGCAGCGTCGACGGACTAGCGGGGGGGCTTAAGAGGGGGGAGCTGTTTTTT. Translation gives CSVDGLAGGLKRGELFF.

V gene TRBV2 combines with J gene TRBJ2-7; 7 bases are shared with TRBD1. The CDR3 has 16 amino acids. CDR1 and CDR2 (germline): SNHLY, FYNNEI. The V gene end was trimmed by 7 bases and the J gene end by 0 bases; junction bases not matched to a gene: 12. The chain's CDR3 is CASTPPGTAASYEQYF. The DNA of the CDR3 is TGTGCCAGCACCCCCCCCGGGACAGCAGCCTCCTACGAGCAGTACTTC.

The V and J genes are TRBV7-2 and TRBJ2-5; TRBD2 matches 12 bases. The CDR3 runs 16 residues. Germline trimming cut 5 bases from V and 3 bases from J; bases unmatched to any gene: 7. Germline loops: CDR1 SGHTA, CDR2 FQGNSA. CDR3 coding DNA: TGTGCCAGCAGCCCAGGGACTAGCGGGCTGAAAGAGACCCAGTACTTC. Translating it yields CASSPGTSGLKETQYF.

The genes are TRBV4-3 and TRBJ2-3; 10 bases are shared with TRBD2. Per germline, CDR1 LGHNA and CDR2 YSLEER. The CDR3 totals 18 residues. J gave up 5 bases and V 0 bases, and 11 bases lay outside the gene matches. CDR3 region: CASSQDLIRLAGEDTQYF. CDR3 DNA: TGCGCCAGCAGCCAAGATCTCATCCGTCTAGCGGGGGAAGATACGCAGTATTTT.